This passage covers 25 T cell receptor beta chains from one sample sequenced in a study of cytotoxic CD8 clonotypes in ibrutinib-treated CLL (dated by TCRdb to 2020 to 2022). Reading the label with the study, this specimen's time point is: 20 to 30 months on ibrutinib. Libraries were built with the immunoSEQ multiplex PCR assay. TCRdb retrieved this table from immuneACCESS and kept in-frame rearrangements only. Not all clones are present; in checked studies, unresolved V genes account for under half, and no reason is known for the remainder. The sample profile shows 160,000 or so clones; more than 80% of them were found once. About 5% of the sample belongs to the ten largest clones. The sequences come from PBMCs, collected after 24 months of ibrutinib treatment. These receptors all stem from a human donor with chronic lymphocytic leukemia.

In this sample, this clone turned up once. The CDR3 loop is CASSLRGPSTQYF. CDR3 DNA: TGTGCCAGCAGTTTAAGGGGGCCTTCTACGCAGTATTTT. The chain is built from TRBV28 and TRBJ2-3; 7 bases map to TRBD1. Losses at the gene ends were 2 bases for V and 8 bases for J; bases not matched to a gene: 4. CDR1 and CDR2 from the germline V gene are MDHEN and SYDVKM. The CDR3 totals 13 residues.

This rearrangement joins TRBV29-1 to TRBJ1-4; 9 bases are shared with TRBD1. V dropped 6 bases and J dropped 4; count of bases not matched to a gene: 6. The CDR3 has 14 residues. Germline V CDR1 and CDR2: SQVTM, ANQGSEA. In DNA, the CDR3 is TGCAGCGTGGCCGGGACAGGGTTTAATGAAAAACTGTTTTTT. Its translation: CSVAGTGFNEKLFF.

This chain links TRBV19 with TRBJ1-4; D is undetermined. The CDR3 has 14 residues. Germline V gene lookup returns CDR1 LNHDA and CDR2 SQIVND (reference sequence). V was shortened by 10 bases and J by 7 bases, with 19 bases between the two germline ends. CDR3 residues: CATHERSGREKLFF. For the CDR3, the DNA is TGTGCCACCCACGAGCGGTCTGGGCGTGAAAAACTGTTTTTT.

The genes are TRBV7-2 and TRBJ1-2; weak D call: TRBD1 (5 bases). The CDR3 consists of 13 residues. CDR1 is SGHTA and CDR2 is FQGNSA in the germline V gene. With 3 bases removed from V and 7 bases from J, the gap between germline ends came to 12 bases. CDR3 in amino acids: CASSFWGEAGYTF. In nucleotides, the CDR3 is TGTGCCAGCAGCTTCTGGGGGGAGGCTGGCTACACCTTC.

The chain combines TRBV29-1 with TRBJ2-3, with unresolved D. Germline CDR1 and CDR2: SQVTM and ANQGSEA. Trimming pared 4 bases from V and 2 bases from J, leaving 19 bases between. This CDR3 is built from 16 residues. The CDR3 loop is CSVALLNLLYTDTQYF. The CDR3 DNA follows: TGCAGCGTTGCACTTTTAAACCTCCTCTACACAGATACGCAGTATTTT.

The chain has TRBV7-6 and TRBJ2-1; maybe TRBD1 (6 bases). Trimming removed 6 bases at V and 8 bases at J, with 14 bases between. CDR3 length: 13 residues. Germline V gene data show CDR1 as SGHVS and CDR2 as FNYEAQ. The CDR3 DNA sequence: TGTGCCAGCAGAGTAAGTCCAGGGGATGAGCAGTTCTTC. This gives the protein CASRVSPGDEQFF.

The rearrangement uses TRBV7-9 and TRBJ2-7, with D uncertain. The CDR3 covers 13 residues. From germline, CDR1 is SEHNR and CDR2 FQNEAQ (reference sequence). With 5 bases removed from V and 5 bases from J, the gap between germline ends came to 13 bases. The CDR3 loop reads CASSQAPQNEQYF. CDR3 coding DNA: TGTGCCAGCAGCCAGGCCCCCCAGAACGAGCAGTACTTC.

The chain uses TRBV2 and TRBJ1-2; weak D call: TRBD1 (6 bases). The CDR3 spans 13 residues. The V and J ends lost 6 bases and 7 bases respectively, with 15 bases between them. Germline CDR1 SNHLY, CDR2 FYNNEI. CDR3 loop: CASRSTGLGGYTF. Written as DNA, the CDR3 is TGTGCCAGCAGATCTACAGGGTTGGGTGGCTACACCTTC.

The V call is TRBV4-2, the J call TRBJ2-3, with 8 bases fitting TRBD2. Germline CDR1 is LGHNA and CDR2 is YNFKEQ. The CDR3 has 16 amino acids. V gave up 0 bases and J gave up 5 bases; unmatched junction bases: 7. The CDR3 DNA reads as TGTGCCAGCAGCCAAGATGCGCGGGGGGCGGAAGATACGCAGTATTTT. It specifies CASSQDARGAEDTQYF.

The J gene is TRBJ1-2, the V gene TRBV5-4; no clear D gene. The CDR3 totals 15 residues. V lost 4 bases and J lost 2, with 15 bases in between. The germline V gene encodes CDR1 SGHNT and CDR2 YYREEE (reference sequence). DNA for the CDR3: TGTGCCAGCAGCCCCGGGTTAGGGATGAACTATGGCTACACCTTC. Amino acids: CASSPGLGMNYGYTF.

The rearrangement links TRBV11-2 to TRBJ2-6; tentatively, D is TRBD1 (5 bases). The CDR3 is made up of 15 amino acids. Germline CDR1 is SGHAT and CDR2 is FQNNGV. With 3 bases removed from V and 0 bases from J, the gap between germline ends came to 6 bases. CDR3 protein: CASSLTVSGANVLTF. The CDR3 DNA reads TGTGCCAGCAGCTTGACAGTCTCTGGGGCCAACGTCCTGACTTTC.

This chain uses TRBV28 with TRBJ2-7; possible D gene TRBD2, 7 bases. CDR3 size: 16 residues. CDR1 and CDR2 (germline): MDHEN, SYDVKM. V was shortened by 6 bases and J by 5 bases, with 23 bases between the two germline ends. The CDR3 bases are TGTGCCAGCAGCGCCCCGGGGGCGGGAGACTGGGACGAGCAGTACTTC. This sequence encodes CASSAPGAGDWDEQYF. Full variable domain (rest looked up from reference TRBV28 and TRBJ2-7): DVKVTQSSRYLVKRTGEKVFLECVQDMDHENMFWYRQDPGLGLRLIYFSYDVKMKEKGDIPEGYSVSREKKERFSLILESASTNQTSMYLCASSAPGAGDWDEQYFGPGTRLTVT.

At least ten counts were recorded for this clone. Other DNA variants within this sample encode the same CDR3. This rearrangement joins TRBV7-9 to TRBJ2-3, with 7 bases matching TRBD2. V lost 2 bases, J lost 4 bases, and 0 bases stayed unmatched. The CDR3 sequence is 13 residues long. Germline-derived CDR1 and CDR2 are SEHNR and FQNEAQ (reference sequence). The CDR3 DNA reads as TGTGCCAGCAGCTTAAGCGGGGCAGATACGCAGTATTTT. Residues: CASSLSGADTQYF.

The chain couples TRBV5-1 to TRBJ1-6, with a tentative D call TRBD1 (6 bases). The CDR3 contains 16 residues. Between the trimmed V and J ends, which lost 4 bases and 3 bases, there was a span of 14 bases. CDR1 and CDR2 from the germline V gene are SGHRS and YFSETQ. CDR3 sequence reads: CASSLTGPFYNSPLHF. CDR3 DNA sequence: TGCGCCAGCAGCCTCACAGGGCCCTTCTATAATTCACCCCTCCACTTT.

DNA for the CDR3: TGTGCCAGCAGCACCGGGACTAGCGGGTTTTCGCAGTATTTT. Translated, it gives CASSTGTSGFSQYF. The V gene is TRBV13, the J gene TRBJ2-3; the match to TRBD2 covers 12 bases. CDR1 and CDR2 from the germline V gene are PRHDT and FYEKMQ (reference sequence). V was clipped by 5 bases and J by 10 bases; unmatched bases: 7. The CDR3 loop spans 14 amino acids.

The chain carries TRBV11-2 and TRBJ1-1; D call uncertain. The CDR3 runs 14 residues. The V gene lost 5 bases and the J gene lost 4 bases, with 14 bases spanning the gap. In germline, CDR1 is SGHAT, CDR2 FQNNGV. The CDR3 sequence is CASSEFERLTEAFF. The CDR3 bases are TGTGCCAGCAGCGAGTTTGAAAGGCTCACTGAAGCTTTCTTT. The full variable domain, in which reference TRBV11-2 and TRBJ1-1 provide the parts outside the CDR3, is EAGVAQSPRYKIIEKRQSVAFWCNPISGHATLYWYQQILGQGPKLLIQFQNNGVVDDSQLPKDRFSAERLKGVDSTLKIQPAKLEDSAVYLCASSEFERLTEAFFGQGTRLTVV.

The rearrangement uses TRBV30 and TRBJ1-1; D call uncertain. The CDR3 extends over 12 amino acids. Trimming took 0 bases from V and 11 from J, leaving 13 bases between them. Germline CDR1 is GTSNPN and CDR2 is SVGIG (reference sequence). Here the CDR3 reads CAWSVRREEAFF. DNA for the CDR3: TGTGCCTGGAGTGTCCGGCGGGAAGAGGCTTTCTTT.

The rearrangement links TRBV7-9 to TRBJ1-3; a possible D gene is TRBD1 (5 bases). This CDR3 is built from 16 residues. Trimming took 0 bases from V and 4 from J, leaving 13 bases between them. Germline values: CDR1 SEHNR, CDR2 FQNEAQ (reference sequence). The CDR3 reads CASSLARGSRGNTIYF. Written as DNA, the CDR3 is TGTGCCAGCAGCTTAGCGCGGGGGTCCCGCGGAAACACCATATATTTT.

This clone showed up just once. V is TRBV5-4 and J is TRBJ2-1; D gene unclear. The CDR3 has 13 amino acids. CDR1 and CDR2 (germline): SGHNT, YYREEE (reference sequence). V gave up 3 bases and J gave up 7 bases, with 11 bases separating them. The DNA for the CDR3 is TGTGCCAGCAGCTCTCAAAGGGCGAATGAGCAGTTCTTC. This gives the protein CASSSQRANEQFF.

This clone was detected once. The V and J genes are TRBV29-1 and TRBJ2-4, with D possibly being TRBD1 or TRBD2 (5 bases each). The CDR3 loop spans 17 amino acids. The germline V gene encodes CDR1 SQVTM and CDR2 ANQGSEA. Deletions cut 2 bases from V and 1 base from J, with 18 bases between. CDR3 nucleotides: TGCAGCGTTGAAACAGGACGGGGATCTTGGGCCAAAAACATTCAGTACTTC. Residues: CSVETGRGSWAKNIQYF.

The genes are TRBV5-3 and TRBJ1-2, with D possibly being TRBD1 (6 bases). TRBV5-3 is noted as an ORF with a role that remains uncertain. Between the trimmed V and J ends, which lost 3 bases and 8 bases, there was a span of 20 bases. The CDR3 totals 15 residues. CDR3 region: CARSYFNRVSDGYTF. The DNA of the CDR3 is TGTGCCAGAAGCTATTTTAACAGGGTAAGCGACGGCTACACCTTC.

V usage is TRBV6-5 and J usage is TRBJ2-7; possibly TRBD2 for D (6 bases). The CDR3 runs to 15 residues. Trimming took off 3 bases at V and 3 bases at J, with 15 bases between the two ends. Germline CDR1 reads MNHEY; CDR2 reads SVGAGI. The CDR3 sequence is CASSYAGRGDYEQYF. The CDR3, as DNA: TGTGCCAGCAGTTATGCGGGAAGAGGCGACTACGAGCAGTACTTC.

The chain employs TRBV5-4 and TRBJ2-4; D perhaps matches TRBD2 (5 bases). Germline CDR1 reads SGHNT; CDR2 reads YYREEE (reference sequence). V lost 3 bases to trimming and J lost 0 bases, with 10 bases between them. This CDR3 has 15 residues. The CDR3 sequence is CASSSDGLAKNIQYF. The CDR3 nucleotides are TGTGCCAGCAGCTCCGACGGACTAGCCAAAAACATTCAGTACTTC.

The J gene is TRBJ1-4, the V gene TRBV7-2, with no clear D. CDR3 length: 14 residues. Trimming cost V 3 bases and J 5 bases, with 10 bases left between them. CDR1 and CDR2 from the germline V gene are SGHTA and FQGNSA. The CDR3 protein is CASSFLRVNEKLFF. Here the CDR3 DNA reads TGTGCCAGCAGCTTCCTGCGCGTCAATGAAAAACTGTTTTTT.

The chain joins TRBV15 to TRBJ1-2; D is undetermined. The CDR3 is 13 residues long. V shed 3 bases and J shed 4 bases, with 9 bases lying between them. Germline V gene data show CDR1 as LNHNV and CDR2 as YYDKDF (reference sequence). In nucleotides, the CDR3 is TGTGCCACCAGCAGCGGGAACAGCTATGGCTACACCTTC. Residues: CATSSGNSYGYTF. Together with reference TRBV15 and TRBJ1-2, the CDR3 gives the full variable domain: DAMVIQNPRYQVTQFGKPVTLSCSQTLNHNVMYWYQQKSSQAPKLLFHYYDKDFNNEADTPDNFQSRRPNTSFCFLDIRSPGLGDTAMYLCATSSGNSYGYTFGSGTRLTVV.